These 12 T cell receptor beta chains were all obtained from the same sample, sequenced in a study of CXCR3-negative and CXCR3-positive naive CD8 T cells. Study-wide findings and caveats: CXCR3-negative naive cells had less hydrophobic TRB CDR3s than did CXCR3-positive naive cells.

These receptors have no identified antigens. Each TRB cDNA library was prepared by 5' RACE (with UMI labels). TCRdb reprocessed the 5' RACE reads and keeps a single row for each CDR3 protein, giving no DNA. This repertoire includes roughly 99,000 distinct CDR3 sequences. Source material: naive CXCR3+ CD8+ T cells from blood. Subset reported: CD45RO-CCR7+CD27+CD95- naive CD8+ T cells expressing CXCR3 (TNR3+). These TCRs come from a human donor in good health. Some clones in this sample may be carry-over from other donors' samples.

The chain employs TRBV7-2 and TRBJ2-3. The CDR3 consists of 14 residues. CDR1 is SGHTA, CDR2 FQGNSA, per germline. The CDR3 region is CASSPRTVSDTQYF.

The J gene is TRBJ2-7, the V gene TRBV5-1; there is no DNA to check the TCRdb D call of TRBD1. Germline lookup yields CDR1 SGHRS and CDR2 YFSETQ. The CDR3 sequence is 13 residues long. The CDR3 protein is CASQSGQGYEQYF.

The chain is built from TRBV3-1 and TRBJ2-2; TCRdb's D call of TRBD2 is untestable without DNA. Germline CDR1 and CDR2: LGHDT and YNNKEL (reference sequence). There are 14 residues in the CDR3. CDR3 residues: CASSQPGLARELFF.

The V call is TRBV29-1, the J call TRBJ2-7; TCRdb indicates TRBD1, and absent DNA this call remains unverified. The CDR3 contains 15 residues. CDR1 is SQVTM, CDR2 ANQGSEA, per germline. The CDR3 sequence: CSVAPPGQGPYEQYF.

The V and J genes are TRBV29-1 and TRBJ2-7; TCRdb picks TRBD2, but there is no DNA to check that call. The CDR3 extends over 11 amino acids. Germline loops: CDR1 SQVTM, CDR2 ANQGSEA. The CDR3 protein is CSGGLTYEQYF.

The chain recombines TRBV13 with TRBJ2-7; TCRdb's D gene call, TRBD1, goes unchecked for lack of DNA. The CDR3 is 13 amino acids. Germline CDR1 reads PRHDT; CDR2 reads FYEKMQ (reference sequence). The CDR3 protein is CASSLRQEYEQYF.

The rearrangement joins TRBV5-5 to TRBJ2-7. CDR3 size: 11 residues. Germline CDR1 reads SGHKS; CDR2 reads YYEKEE (reference sequence). The CDR3 reads CASSLNLEQYF.

The chain employs TRBV14 and TRBJ2-3. The germline CDR1 and CDR2 sequences are SGHDN and FVKESK. CDR3 size: 15 residues. This CDR3 is CASSQDDWGTDTQYF. Combining the CDR3 with reference TRBV14 and TRBJ2-3 gives the whole variable domain EAGVTQFPSHSVIEKGQTVTLRCDPISGHDNLYWYRRVMGKEIKFLLHFVKESKQDESGMPNNRFLAERTGGTYSTLKVQPAELEDSGVYFCASSQDDWGTDTQYFGPGTRLTVL.

The chain recombines TRBV7-9 with TRBJ1-6; lacking DNA, the TRBD1 call made by TCRdb goes unchecked. There are 15 residues in the CDR3. Germline CDR1 and CDR2: SEHNR and FQNEAQ (reference sequence). CDR3 amino acids: CASRQPGTGDSPLHF.

The chain joins TRBV4-3 to TRBJ2-5; as DNA is missing, the TRBD1 call by TCRdb cannot be tested. Germline V gives CDR1 LGHNA, CDR2 YSLEER. This CDR3 region has 15 residues. CDR3 residues: CASSPRGQHKETQYF.

The chain joins TRBV2 to TRBJ1-1; the TRBD1 assignment by TCRdb is unverifiable without DNA. Germline CDR1 is SNHLY and CDR2 is FYNNEI. The CDR3 totals 15 residues. The CDR3 is CASSGDRSLNTEAFF.

This chain links TRBV7-2 with TRBJ2-5; TCRdb's D call, TRBD2, is unchecked because there is no DNA. The CDR3 length is 15 residues. The germline V gene encodes CDR1 SGHTA and CDR2 FQGNSA. CDR3: CASSWTTSGKETQYF.